This T cell receptor (beta chain) was retrieved from a study of CD8+ T cells in alopecia areata. As to treatment: oral pan-JAK inhibitor, 5-10 mg twice daily. Isolated RNA was reverse transcribed into cDNA used as the sequencing template. Assay: immunoSEQ multiplex PCR; the TCRdb copy retains only in-frame clones and omits some. The sample carries 110,000 or so clones, less than 70% recorded once. CDR1 and CDR2 from the germline V gene are SGHTA and FQGNSA. V was cut by 5 bases and J by 8 bases, with 21 bases left in between. The CDR3 extends over 15 amino acids. The chain recombines TRBV7-2 with TRBJ1-2; perhaps TRBD1 as D (6 bases). This clonotype was sampled from a human donor with alopecia areata. The source was CD4+ T cells sorted from blood, collected at week 24, from a patient treated with tofacitinib. CDR3: CASSLTQGQTEGYTF. The CDR3 nucleotides are TGTGCCAGCAGCCTAACCCAAGGACAGACGGAGGGCTACACCTTC.